Below, 28 T cell receptor beta chains from the same sample are listed, as sequenced in a study of T-cell memory formation after mild COVID-19. TCRdb recomputed calls from the 5' RACE reads with MiXCR, one row per CDR3 protein. The sample carries around 320,000 distinct CDR3 sequences, about 13% recorded once. The source material was PBMCs or a T cell subset sorted from them (not recorded which). The origin of the receptors is a man between 18 and 35 years old who had mild COVID-19 (a few samples of this study predate the infection). Cell type and time point are not known.

The table lists this clonotype with a few counts. This chain uses TRBV5-1 with TRBJ1-2, with 8 bases fitting TRBD1. Germline V gene lookup returns CDR1 SGHRS and CDR2 YFSETQ. V was clipped by 4 bases and J by 7 bases; unmatched bases: 3. The CDR3 spans 12 residues. In DNA form, the CDR3 reads TGCGCCAGCAGCCGTGGACAGGGTGGCTACACCTTC. It codes for CASSRGQGGYTF.

This clonotype appeared a few times. The CDR3 DNA reads TGCGCCAGCAGCCCGTACAGGACTAGCGGGAGCACAGATACGCAGTATTTT. Translating gives CASSPYRTSGSTDTQYF. The chain links TRBV5-1 to TRBJ2-3; 11 bases are shared with TRBD2. Germline CDR1 reads SGHRS; CDR2 reads YFSETQ. The CDR3 contains 17 residues. Losses at the gene ends were 4 bases for V and 0 bases for J; bases not matched to a gene: 7.

Ten or more counts support this clonotype. CDR3 bases: TGTGCCACCAGTCCCGGGACAGGGTCCCTGAGGAGAGAGACCCAGTACTTC. Translation gives CATSPGTGSLRRETQYF. The chain has TRBV24-1 and TRBJ2-5; 9 bases map to TRBD1. This CDR3 contains 17 residues. V lost 6 bases, J lost 4 bases, and 14 bases stayed unmatched. Germline CDR1 is KGHDR and CDR2 is SFDVKD.

This chain uses TRBV4-1 with TRBJ2-5; 7 nucleotides match TRBD2. The CDR3 has 15 amino acids. Trimming removed 6 bases from V and 0 bases from J; junction bases left unmatched: 7. Germline V gene lookup returns CDR1 MGHRA and CDR2 YSYEKL. The CDR3 sequence is CASSRSGDYQETQYF. CDR3 nucleotides: TGCGCCAGCAGTCGGAGCGGGGACTACCAAGAGACCCAGTACTTC.

The sample holds a few counts of this clonotype. V gene TRBV7-9 combines with J gene TRBJ2-2; TRBD1 agrees at 7 bases. Germline CDR1 is SEHNR and CDR2 is FQNEAQ (reference sequence). There are 13 residues in the CDR3. J lost 6 bases, V lost 5 bases, and 3 bases had no gene match. The chain's CDR3 is CASSPTGAGELFF. CDR3 DNA sequence: TGTGCCAGCAGCCCTACAGGGGCCGGGGAGCTGTTTTTT.

This clonotype was recorded many times. The rearrangement uses TRBV5-4 and TRBJ2-7; D not certain. Trimming cost V 0 bases and J 7 bases, with 8 bases left between them. The CDR3 has 12 amino acids. Germline assignment: CDR1 SGHNT and CDR2 YYREEE (reference sequence). In nucleotides, the CDR3 is TGTGCCAGCAGCTTGGAAGGATCGGAGCAGTACTTC. This sequence encodes CASSLEGSEQYF.

J is TRBJ2-7 and V is TRBV29-1, with D possibly TRBD1 on 5 matching bases. V gave up 4 bases and J gave up 0 bases, with 10 bases separating them. The CDR3 sequence is 13 residues long. Germline V gene sequence: CDR1 SQVTM, CDR2 ANQGSEA. The CDR3 spells CSVGAGNSYEQYV. Here the CDR3 DNA reads TGCAGCGTTGGGGCAGGGAACTCCTACGAGCAGTACGTC.

This clonotype was picked up a small number of times. V gene TRBV7-9 combines with J gene TRBJ1-5; tentative D call: TRBD1 (6 bases). Germline CDR1 is SEHNR and CDR2 is FQNEAQ (reference sequence). Trimming took off 3 bases at V and 9 bases at J, with 15 bases between the two ends. The CDR3 totals 14 residues. CDR3 nucleotide sequence: TGTGCCAGCAGCTTGGGGAGGGGGGAATGGCCCCAGCATTTT. Translating it yields CASSLGRGEWPQHF. Variable domain in full (rest from reference TRBV7-9 and TRBJ1-5): DTGVSQNPRHKITKRGQNVTFRCDPISEHNRLYWYRQTLGQGPEFLTYFQNEAQLEKSRLLSDRFSAERPKGSFSTLEIQRTEQGDSAMYLCASSLGRGEWPQHFGDGTRLSIL.

This clonotype was detected a few times. This chain connects TRBV27 to TRBJ1-1; no reliable D call. The CDR3 has 14 residues. CDR1 is MNHEY and CDR2 is SMNVEV in the germline V gene (reference sequence). The V gene lost 3 bases and the J gene lost 1 base, with 9 bases spanning the gap. The CDR3 DNA sequence: TGTGCCAGCAGTTTGCGGCGGGAGAACACTGAAGCTTTCTTT. Its protein is CASSLRRENTEAFF.

This clonotype was counted a few times. This chain links TRBV4-1 with TRBJ1-6; 10 bases line up with TRBD1. Unmatched junction bases numbered 4, after V lost 4 bases and J lost 7 bases. The CDR3 spans 15 residues. Germline V gene lookup returns CDR1 MGHRA and CDR2 YSYEKL. CDR3 protein: CASSLAGQGNSPLHF. The CDR3, as DNA: TGCGCCAGCAGCCTGGCGGGACAGGGGAATTCACCCCTCCACTTT.

The rearrangement joins TRBV7-2 to TRBJ2-1; 15 bases are shared with TRBD2. There are 16 residues in the CDR3. V shed 5 bases and J 10 bases; nucleotides not matched to a gene: 9. CDR1 and CDR2 (germline): SGHTA, FQGNSA. The DNA of the CDR3 is TGTGCCAGCAGCATCTCCGGGACTAGCGGGGGGACGGAGCAGTTCTTC. Amino acids: CASSISGTSGGTEQFF.

The rearrangement uses TRBV28 and TRBJ2-6, with unresolved D. This CDR3 is built from 15 residues. The germline V gene encodes CDR1 MDHEN and CDR2 SYDVKM. The V gene lost 6 bases and the J gene lost 0 bases, with 9 bases spanning the gap. The CDR3 bases are TGTGCCAGCAGACGAGCTAACTCTGGGGCCAACGTCCTGACTTTC. This codes for CASRRANSGANVLTF.

This clonotype appeared a few times. The chain links TRBV11-3 to TRBJ2-1; tentatively, D is TRBD2 (5 bases). Germline V lookup: CDR1 SGHNT, CDR2 YENEEA. V lost 3 bases and J 9 bases, leaving 9 bases between the germline ends. This CDR3 has 12 amino acids. The CDR3 nucleotides read TGTGCCAGCAGCTTTGGCCGGGGTGAGCAGTTCTTC. Its translation: CASSFGRGEQFF.

This clonotype was observed many times. The rearrangement uses TRBV5-4 and TRBJ2-5; no clear D. This CDR3 is built from 12 residues. The germline V gene has CDR1 SGHNT and CDR2 YYREEE (reference sequence). With 4 bases removed from V and 1 base from J, the gap between germline ends came to 5 bases. The CDR3 DNA reads as TGTGCCAGCAGCCTCGCCCAAGAGACCCAGTACTTC. Residues: CASSLAQETQYF.

In its sample, this clonotype was seen a few times. The chain uses TRBV6-5 and TRBJ2-3, with D possibly being TRBD2 (6 bases). This CDR3 region has 13 residues. The germline V gene has CDR1 MNHEY and CDR2 SVGAGI. V lost 6 bases and J 5 bases, leaving 12 bases between the germline ends. The CDR3 loop is CASRTSAGDTQYF. Written as DNA, the CDR3 is TGTGCCAGCAGGACTAGTGCGGGAGATACGCAGTATTTT.

The genes are TRBV12-3 or TRBV12-4 and TRBJ1-5; TRBD1 matches 11 bases. This CDR3 region has 16 residues. Germline trimming cut 7 bases from V and 5 bases from J; bases unmatched to any gene: 10. The CDR3 coding sequence is TGTGCCAGCACCTCCTTTCGGGACAGGGGGGATCAGCCCCAGCATTTT. Amino acid sequence: CASTSFRDRGDQPQHF.

This clonotype has a handful of counts. This rearrangement joins TRBV6-1 to TRBJ2-7, with 8 bases matching TRBD1. Trimming took 2 bases from V and 7 from J; bases not matched to a gene: 10. From germline, CDR1 is MNHNS and CDR2 SASEGT. The CDR3 sequence is 15 residues long. This CDR3 reads CASSEFLPRGREQYV. CDR3 nucleotide sequence: TGTGCCAGCAGTGAATTCCTTCCCAGGGGGCGTGAGCAGTACGTC.

This clonotype was found many times. The chain uses TRBV10-3 and TRBJ2-6; D tentatively reads TRBD1 or TRBD2 (5 bases each). Germline lookup yields CDR1 ENHRY and CDR2 SYGVKD. The CDR3 has 17 residues. Trimming cost V 2 bases and J 4 bases, with 15 bases left between them. CDR3 in DNA: TGTGCCATCAGTGAGGACGCGAAGGGGACCGGGGCCAACGTCCTGACTTTC. Its translation: CAISEDAKGTGANVLTF.

This clonotype came up a few times. The CDR3 bases are TGCAGTGCTAATCCCGAACAACGCCCCCGGGTATGGGCTAGCGGACTCCAAGAGACCCAGTACTTC. Its translation: CSANPEQRPRVWASGLQETQYF. The chain uses TRBV20-1 and TRBJ2-5, with 7 bases matching TRBD2. V was clipped by 4 bases and J by 1 base; unmatched bases: 30. Germline-derived CDR1 and CDR2 are DFQATT and SNEGSKA (reference sequence). The CDR3 runs 22 residues.

The V gene is TRBV7-2, the J gene TRBJ2-4; 7 positions match TRBD2. The CDR3 is made up of 16 amino acids. V gave up 4 bases and J gave up 5 bases; unmatched junction bases: 11. Per the germline V gene, CDR1 is SGHTA and CDR2 is FQGNSA. CDR3 region: CASSSVASGWQNIQYF. CDR3 sequence (DNA): TGTGCCAGCAGCTCGGTGGCTAGCGGTTGGCAAAACATTCAGTACTTC. The whole variable domain, filled in from reference TRBV7-2 and TRBJ2-4, reads GAGVSQSPSNKVTEKGKDVELRCDPISGHTALYWYRQSLGQGLEFLIYFQGNSAPDKSGLPSDRFSAERTGGSVSTLTIQRTQQEDSAVYLCASSSVASGWQNIQYFGAGTRLSVL.

The chain combines TRBV10-3 with TRBJ2-4; D possibly uses TRBD1 or TRBD2 (6 bases each). Germline lookup yields CDR1 ENHRY and CDR2 SYGVKD. The CDR3 is 15 residues long. Trimming cost V 0 bases and J 5 bases, with 11 bases left between them. As DNA, the CDR3 is TGTGCCATCAGTGAGTCATGGGGGGCCCAAAACATTCAGTACTTC. It yields the protein CAISESWGAQNIQYF.

The table lists this clonotype with a few counts. The chain carries TRBV6-5 and TRBJ1-5; D call uncertain. Between the trimmed V and J ends, which lost 6 bases and 3 bases, there was a span of 12 bases. CDR3 length equals 14 residues. Germline values: CDR1 MNHEY, CDR2 SVGAGI. The CDR3 nucleotides are TGTGCCAGCAGGGCCGGGCCGGACAATCAGCCCCAGCATTTT. Translating gives CASRAGPDNQPQHF.

This clonotype appeared a few times. The chain couples TRBV11-2 to TRBJ1-1; D is possibly TRBD1 (6 bases). Deletions cut 1 base from V and 4 bases from J, with 13 bases between. The CDR3 runs 15 residues. The germline V gene has CDR1 SGHAT and CDR2 FQNNGV. Here the CDR3 reads CASSLGGGGSTEAFF. CDR3 nucleotide sequence: TGTGCCAGCAGCTTAGGAGGAGGGGGGAGCACTGAAGCTTTCTTT.

Only a few counts were recorded for this clonotype. The CDR3 sequence is CASSVAAGAETQYF. CDR3 DNA: TGTGCCAGCAGCGTAGCGGCAGGGGCGGAGACCCAGTACTTC. The V and J genes are TRBV9 and TRBJ2-5; tentative D call: TRBD1 (6 bases). The length of the CDR3 is 14 residues. V was clipped by 0 bases and J by 5 bases, with 11 bases between them. The germline V gene has CDR1 SGDLS and CDR2 YYNGEE.

The chain uses TRBV19 and TRBJ1-2; TRBD1 matches at 11 bases. V shed 10 bases, J shed 7 bases, and the junction held 11 bases outside the gene matches. Germline V CDR1 and CDR2: LNHDA, SQIVND (reference sequence). There are 14 residues in the CDR3. The CDR3 DNA is TGTGCCACCGAGCCGGGACAGGGGGTTGTTGGCTACACCTTC. This encodes CATEPGQGVVGYTF.

This clonotype has more than one count but fewer than ten. The chain carries TRBV11-2 and TRBJ1-1, with D uncertain. Trimming shortened V by 2 bases and J by 6 bases, and 7 bases separated the two germline ends. The CDR3 spans 12 residues. Germline CDR1 is SGHAT and CDR2 is FQNNGV. Here the CDR3 reads CASSLYRAEAFF. The DNA for the CDR3 is TGTGCCAGCAGCTTATACCGGGCTGAAGCTTTCTTT. Full variable domain (missing parts from reference TRBV11-2 and TRBJ1-1): EAGVAQSPRYKIIEKRQSVAFWCNPISGHATLYWYQQILGQGPKLLIQFQNNGVVDDSQLPKDRFSAERLKGVDSTLKIQPAKLEDSAVYLCASSLYRAEAFFGQGTRLTVV.

This clonotype occurred a few times. CDR3 residues: CASSFSPGYQETQYF. Here the CDR3 DNA reads TGTGCCAGCAGCTTCTCCCCTGGGTACCAAGAGACCCAGTACTTC. This chain uses TRBV5-4 with TRBJ2-5; D unclear. V was trimmed by 2 bases and J by 0 bases, leaving 11 bases between them. This CDR3 has 15 amino acids. Germline V gene data show CDR1 as SGHNT and CDR2 as YYREEE (reference sequence). Filled out from reference TRBV5-4 and TRBJ2-5, the complete variable domain reads ETGVTQSPTHLIKTRGQQVTLRCSSQSGHNTVSWYQQALGQGPQFIFQYYREEENGRGNFPPRFSGLQFPNYSSELNVNALELDDSALYLCASSFSPGYQETQYFGPGTRLLVL.

The chain has TRBV7-9 and TRBJ2-3; 7 bases fit TRBD2. From germline, CDR1 is SEHNR and CDR2 FQNEAQ (reference sequence). With V trimmed by 7 bases and J by 4 bases, 11 bases remained unmatched. This CDR3 region has 15 residues. CDR3 residues: CASMAMGLLPDTQYF. The CDR3 DNA is TGTGCCAGCATGGCTATGGGACTACTCCCAGATACGCAGTATTTT.